The rows below give T cell receptor beta chains drawn from one sample of a study of T cell repertoires in cytomegalovirus infection. These TCRs are of unknown antigen specificity. MiXCR was run by TCRdb on the reads, yielding one entry per CDR3 protein. Of 350,000 to 400,000 distinct CDR3 sequences in the sample, roughly a third were seen once. Sequenced here: cultured PBMCs, sampled from culture after CMV antigen stimulation. These TCRs come from a human donor in good health (CMV status not recorded). Some clones in this sample may be carry-over from other donors' samples. Both conserved end residues are part of each CDR3. D genes are given only for firm matches. Not all rows give a size; the values are once, few, many and, for expanded clones, a class.

J gene	D gene	V gene	clone size	CDR3 protein	CDR3 DNA
TRBJ1-5	TRBD1	TRBV20-1	-	CSATFHRGVVNQPQHF	TGCAGTGCTACGTTCCACAGGGGTGTTGTCAATCAGCCCCAGCATTTT
TRBJ1-2	TRBD1	TRBV7-8	few	CASSLVLLGGDYGYTF	TGTGCCAGCAGCTTAGTCCTACTAGGGGGCGACTATGGCTACACCTTC
TRBJ2-1	-	TRBV4-3	-	CASSQDHNTDLLMGNEQFF	TGCGCCAGCAGCCAAGATCACAATACGGACCTCCTCATGGGTAATGAGCAGTTCTTC
TRBJ2-1	TRBD2	TRBV7-2	few	CASSLLATYNEQFF	TGTGCCAGCAGCCTACTAGCGACGTACAATGAGCAGTTCTTC
TRBJ2-7	-	TRBV27	-	CASSLILGLSYEQYF	TGTGCCAGCAGTTTAATTTTGGGGTTGTCCTACGAGCAGTACTTC
TRBJ1-1	-	TRBV7-9	few	CASSRGTYSFRGQAFF	TGTGCCAGCAGCCGCGGGACATACAGCTTCAGGGGTCAGGCTTTCTTT
TRBJ2-3	TRBD2	TRBV28	many	CASGMTSGSTDTQYF	TGTGCCAGCGGGATGACTAGCGGGAGCACAGATACGCAGTATTTT
TRBJ1-4	-	TRBV6-6	-	CASSYLVFNEKLFF	TGTGCCAGCAGTTACCTAGTATTTAATGAAAAACTGTTTTTT
TRBJ1-4	-	TRBV20-1	-	CSARDPWGPGEKLFF	TGCAGTGCTAGAGATCCCTGGGGGCCAGGTGAAAAACTGTTTTTT
TRBJ2-4	-	TRBV29-1	-	CSVGASAAKNIQYF	TGCAGCGTAGGCGCGAGCGCCGCCAAAAACATTCAGTACTTC
TRBJ2-7	-	TRBV7-8	-	CASSLRGDGSYEQYF	TGTGCCAGCAGCTTAAGAGGGGACGGCTCCTACGAGCAGTACTTC
TRBJ2-1	-	TRBV28	-	CASSFLWGAAYNEQFF	TGTGCCAGCAGTTTTCTGTGGGGAGCGGCCTACAATGAGCAGTTCTTC
TRBJ1-3	-	TRBV28	-	CATSGDSGNTIYF	TGTGCCACCTCGGGGGACTCTGGAAACACCATATATTTT